Presented here are 18 T cell receptor beta chains from one specimen sequenced in a study of CD8 T cells in ankylosing spondylitis. TCRdb re-analysed the 5' RACE reads in MiXCR, keeping a single row per CDR3 protein. The sample has 150,000 to 200,000 distinct CDR3 sequences; approximately 32% are singletons. Sequences were obtained from synovial fluid, either unsorted or a sorted T cell fraction (not recorded which). These receptors were obtained from a male donor with ankylosing spondylitis.

The chain employs TRBV12-3 or TRBV12-4 and TRBJ2-2; 7 nucleotides agree with TRBD1. The CDR3 length is 15 residues. After removal of 5 bases from V and 4 bases from J, the junction contained 7 bases not matched to a gene. The CDR3 DNA is TGTGCCAGCAGTCCGTGGACAGGTCCCACCGGGGAGCTGTTTTTT. Translated, it gives CASSPWTGPTGELFF.

This clonotype was found a few times. The chain uses TRBV2 and TRBJ2-3; D may be TRBD2 (5 bases). The CDR3 is 12 residues long. Germline CDR1 and CDR2: SNHLY and FYNNEI. V lost 6 bases, J lost 4 bases, and 8 bases lay in between. In DNA, the CDR3 is TGTGCCAGCAGAGCACTAGCAGATACGCAGTATTTT. This sequence encodes CASRALADTQYF.

CDR3 residues: CASRPTGSSGNTIYF. The CDR3 DNA sequence: TGTGCCAGCCGACCTACAGGGAGCTCTGGAAACACCATATATTTT. This sequence joins TRBV5-5 and TRBJ1-3, with D perhaps matching TRBD1 (6 bases). The CDR3 covers 15 residues. CDR1 SGHKS and CDR2 YYEKEE come from the germline V gene (reference sequence). The V and J ends lost 7 bases and 0 bases respectively, with 14 bases between them.

This clonotype was counted a few times. This sequence joins TRBV24-1 and TRBJ2-3; D unclear. The CDR3 has 14 residues. Trimming shortened V by 3 bases and J by 2 bases, and 8 bases separated the two germline ends. Per the germline V gene, CDR1 is KGHDR and CDR2 is SFDVKD. For the CDR3, the DNA is TGTGCCACCAGTGATAGTCTTCCCACAGATACGCAGTATTTT. Its protein product is CATSDSLPTDTQYF.

V is TRBV7-2 and J is TRBJ1-1; possible D gene TRBD1, 6 bases. With 4 bases removed from V and 5 bases from J, the gap between germline ends came to 11 bases. Per the germline V gene, CDR1 is SGHTA and CDR2 is FQGNSA. CDR3 length equals 13 residues. The CDR3 loop reads CASSSHRETEAFF. In DNA form, the CDR3 reads TGTGCCAGCAGCTCCCACAGGGAGACTGAAGCTTTCTTT.

This chain joins TRBV7-9 and TRBJ1-5, with D perhaps matching TRBD1 (5 bases). The CDR3 is 13 residues long. The germline V and J ends were trimmed by 4 bases and 5 bases, with 9 bases remaining between them. Germline lookup yields CDR1 SEHNR and CDR2 FQNEAQ (reference sequence). CDR3 coding DNA: TGTGCCAGCAGCTCGACGGGGGATCAGCCCCAGCATTTT. The encoded protein is CASSSTGDQPQHF.

In this sample, this clonotype turned up many times. The V call is TRBV12-3 or TRBV12-4, the J call TRBJ2-5; either TRBD1 or TRBD2 may fit D (5 bases each). The V and J ends lost 3 bases and 5 bases respectively, with 13 bases between them. The length of the CDR3 is 14 residues. CDR3 sequence (DNA): TGTGCCAGCAGTTTGTTAGGACGGGGCGAGACCCAGTACTTC. It specifies CASSLLGRGETQYF.

The rearrangement links TRBV5-1 to TRBJ1-1; D possibly corresponds to TRBD1 (6 bases). This CDR3 has 14 residues. The V end lost 3 bases, the J end lost 1 base, and 10 bases lay between the germline ends. Germline V gene lookup returns CDR1 SGHRS and CDR2 YFSETQ. Here the CDR3 reads CASSYLGQNTEAFF. For the CDR3, the DNA is TGCGCCAGCAGCTATCTGGGACAGAACACTGAAGCTTTCTTT.

This clonotype was detected many times. The chain employs TRBV7-9 and TRBJ2-7; 7 bases fit TRBD1. V shed 0 bases, J shed 0 bases, and the junction held 8 bases outside the gene matches. This CDR3 has 17 amino acids. Germline-derived CDR1 and CDR2 are SEHNR and FQNEAQ (reference sequence). The chain's CDR3 is CASSLARETGHSYEQYF. The DNA of the CDR3 is TGTGCCAGCAGCTTAGCCCGCGAGACAGGGCACTCCTACGAGCAGTACTTC.

The chain joins TRBV11-2 to TRBJ2-1; D possibly corresponds to TRBD2 (6 bases). Germline values: CDR1 SGHAT, CDR2 FQNNGV. This CDR3 comprises 12 residues. V was clipped by 11 bases and J by 9 bases, with 17 bases between them. DNA of the CDR3: TGTGCCGGAGGGTGGGGCTGGGGTGAGCAGTTCTTC. Encoded protein: CAGGWGWGEQFF.

V and J are TRBV5-1 and TRBJ2-1; TRBD2 agrees at 12 bases. Germline lookup yields CDR1 SGHRS and CDR2 YFSETQ. The CDR3 has 15 residues. With V trimmed by 3 bases and J by 8 bases, 6 bases remained unmatched. CDR3 in amino acids: CASSYRLAGEDEQFF. CDR3 DNA: TGCGCCAGCAGCTACAGACTAGCGGGAGAGGATGAGCAGTTCTTC.

This clonotype occurred a few times. The rearrangement uses TRBV7-9 and TRBJ1-2; D gene ambiguous. V was shortened by 4 bases and J by 8 bases, with 14 bases between the two germline ends. This CDR3 has 13 amino acids. Germline-derived CDR1 and CDR2 are SEHNR and FQNEAQ (reference sequence). CDR3 DNA: TGTGCCAGCAGCTCCGACGCCCGTGGCGGCTACACCTTC. Translation gives CASSSDARGGYTF.

The chain is built from TRBV28 and TRBJ2-7; D not certain. The germline gives CDR1 MDHEN, CDR2 SYDVKM. Trimming shortened V by 3 bases and J by 8 bases, and 11 bases separated the two germline ends. The CDR3 extends over 12 amino acids. CDR3 region: CASSFILGQQYF. CDR3 bases: TGTGCCAGCAGTTTTATCCTAGGACAGCAGTACTTC.

The chain employs TRBV20-1 and TRBJ2-5; D perhaps matches TRBD2 (7 bases). The germline V gene encodes CDR1 DFQATT and CDR2 SNEGSKA (reference sequence). Trimming cost V 4 bases and J 3 bases, with 15 bases left between them. The CDR3 extends over 14 amino acids. CDR3 residues: CSAMRETGEETQYF. DNA for the CDR3: TGCAGTGCTATGCGGGAGACAGGAGAAGAGACCCAGTACTTC.

The V and J genes are TRBV4-1 and TRBJ2-3, with a possible D match to TRBD2 (6 bases). The CDR3 totals 19 residues. The germline CDR1 and CDR2 sequences are MGHRA and YSYEKL. V was trimmed by 0 bases and J by 0 bases, leaving 19 bases between them. CDR3 in amino acids: CASSQDSGRGPLSTDTQYF. CDR3 coding DNA: TGCGCCAGCAGCCAAGATTCGGGGCGGGGCCCCCTGAGCACAGATACGCAGTATTTT.

This clonotype was found a few times. The rearrangement uses TRBV2 and TRBJ1-6, with D tentatively TRBD1 (5 bases). Trimming shortened V by 1 base and J by 9 bases, and 13 bases separated the two germline ends. The CDR3 has 15 residues. Germline loops: CDR1 SNHLY, CDR2 FYNNEI. CDR3 in amino acids: CASSEERRVGSPLHF. CDR3 DNA: TGTGCCAGCAGTGAAGAGCGCAGGGTCGGTTCACCCCTCCACTTT.

In its sample, this clonotype was seen a few times. The V and J genes are TRBV27 and TRBJ1-6; D call uncertain. Trimming removed 5 bases at V and 6 bases at J, with 8 bases between. The CDR3 runs 13 residues. The germline V gene has CDR1 MNHEY and CDR2 SMNVEV (reference sequence). The DNA for the CDR3 is TGTGCCAGCAGTCGCGATTTTAATTCACCCCTCCACTTT. Residues: CASSRDFNSPLHF.

This clonotype was observed at least ten times. This chain joins TRBV7-2 and TRBJ2-3; 13 bases match TRBD2. The CDR3 is 13 residues long. Looked up from germline, CDR1 is SGHTA and CDR2 is FQGNSA. The ends lost 5 bases at V and 12 bases at J; junction bases unmatched: 5. Written as DNA, the CDR3 is TGTGCCAGCAGCGCCGGGACTAGCGGGGCCCAGTATTTT. As protein: CASSAGTSGAQYF.